This T cell receptor (beta chain) stems from a study of blood T cell repertoires in COVID-19. For the study at large: Acute and convalescent COVID-19 samples came from the United States, Italy and Spain.

Sequenced by immunoSEQ multiplex PCR; TCRdb stores in-frame clones only, minus some. The repertoire has about 200,000 clones, roughly 80% of them found once; the top ten carry roughly 5.2%. Germline CDR1 is ENHRY and CDR2 is SYGVKD. The CDR3 length is 18 residues. Germline trimming cut 0 bases from V and 3 bases from J; bases unmatched to any gene: 7. The clonotype was recovered from a woman aged 55-70 years with acute COVID-19. The chain combines TRBV10-3 with TRBJ2-1; 11 positions match TRBD2. Specimen: PBMCs or T cells enriched from blood (not recorded which). CDR3 DNA sequence: TGTGCCATCAGTGAGTCGCGGCGTCTAGCGGGAGGCTACAATGAGCAGTTCTTC. Amino acid sequence: CAISESRRLAGGYNEQFF.